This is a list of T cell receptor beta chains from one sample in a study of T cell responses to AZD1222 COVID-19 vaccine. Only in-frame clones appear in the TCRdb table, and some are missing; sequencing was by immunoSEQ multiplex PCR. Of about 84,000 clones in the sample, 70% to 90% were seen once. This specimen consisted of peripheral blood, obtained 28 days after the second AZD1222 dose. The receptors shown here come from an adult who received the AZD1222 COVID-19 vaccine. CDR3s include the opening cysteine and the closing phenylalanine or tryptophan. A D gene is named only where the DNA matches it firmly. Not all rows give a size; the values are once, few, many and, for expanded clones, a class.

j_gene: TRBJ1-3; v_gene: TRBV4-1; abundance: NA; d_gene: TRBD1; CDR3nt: TGCGCCAGCAGCCGAACCTTCCAGGGGGCTGGAAACACCATATATTTT; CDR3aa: CASSRTFQGAGNTIYF
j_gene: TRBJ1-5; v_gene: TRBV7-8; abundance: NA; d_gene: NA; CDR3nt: TGTGCCAGCAGCTTAGGGGCCCGGAGGAGCAATCAGCCCCAGCATTTT; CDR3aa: CASSLGARRSNQPQHF
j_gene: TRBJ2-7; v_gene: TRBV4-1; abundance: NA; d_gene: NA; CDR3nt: TGCGCCAGCAGCCCGGACTCCCGGGGGGAGCAGTACTTC; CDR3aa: CASSPDSRGEQYF
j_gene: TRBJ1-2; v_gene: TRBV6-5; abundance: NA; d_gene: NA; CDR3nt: TGTGCCTCGCTTTTAAACGGCTACACCTTC; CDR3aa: CASLLNGYTF
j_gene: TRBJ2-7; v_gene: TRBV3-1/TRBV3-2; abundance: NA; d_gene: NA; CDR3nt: TGTGCCAGCAGCCAGGTAGGGACGTTTCGCGAGCAGTACTTC; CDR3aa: CASSQVGTFREQYF
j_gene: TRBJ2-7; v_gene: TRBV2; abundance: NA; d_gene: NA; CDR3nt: TGTGCCAGCGCGCTGGGGGTCTACGAGCAGTACTTC; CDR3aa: CASALGVYEQYF
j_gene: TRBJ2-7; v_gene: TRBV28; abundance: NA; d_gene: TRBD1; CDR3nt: TGTGCCAGCAGCAAAAATCCGGGACAGGGCGACGAGCAGTACTTC; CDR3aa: CASSKNPGQGDEQYF
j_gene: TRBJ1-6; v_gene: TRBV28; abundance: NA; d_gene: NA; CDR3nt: TGTGCCAGCAGTTTCCGCCTCGGACGGGGGGATAATTCACCCCTCCACTTT; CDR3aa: CASSFRLGRGDNSPLHF
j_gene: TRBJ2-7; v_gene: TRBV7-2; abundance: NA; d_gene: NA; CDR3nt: TGTGCCAGCAGCTTATCACACGGGCCGACCTACGAGCAGTACTTC; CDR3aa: CASSLSHGPTYEQYF
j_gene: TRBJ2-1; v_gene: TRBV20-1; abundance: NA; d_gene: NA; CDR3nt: TGCAGTGCTAGTGGTCAGGTTCGCAATGAGCAGTTCTTC; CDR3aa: CSASGQVRNEQFF
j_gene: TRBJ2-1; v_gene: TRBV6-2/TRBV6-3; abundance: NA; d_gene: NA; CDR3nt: TGTGCCAGCAGCCTAGGGGAATGGTCCTACAATGAGCAGTTCTTC; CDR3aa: CASSLGEWSYNEQFF
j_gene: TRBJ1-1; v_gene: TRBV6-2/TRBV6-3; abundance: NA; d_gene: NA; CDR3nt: TGTGCCAGCGGCCCCGTCAGGGCGAACACTGAAGCTTTCTTT; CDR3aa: CASGPVRANTEAFF
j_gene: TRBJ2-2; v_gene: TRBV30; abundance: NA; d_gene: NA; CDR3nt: TGTGCCTGGAGTGGGTCCCACACCGGGGAGCTGTTTTTT; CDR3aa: CAWSGSHTGELFF
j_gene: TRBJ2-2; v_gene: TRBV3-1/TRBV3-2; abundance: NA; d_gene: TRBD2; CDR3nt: TGTGCCAGCGGTCCCGGACTAGCGAACACCGGGGAGCTGTTTTTT; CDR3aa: CASGPGLANTGELFF
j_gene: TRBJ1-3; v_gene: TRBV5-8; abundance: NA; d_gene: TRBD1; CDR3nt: TGTGCCAGCAGCGCCGGGACAGGGGCCGGAAACACCATATATTTT; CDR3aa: CASSAGTGAGNTIYF
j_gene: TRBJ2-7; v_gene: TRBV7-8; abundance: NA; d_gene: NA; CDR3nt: TGTGCCAGCAGCTCGAGGGACGGGGACGAGCAGTACTTC; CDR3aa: CASSSRDGDEQYF
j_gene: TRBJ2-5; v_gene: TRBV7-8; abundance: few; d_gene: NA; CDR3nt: TGTGCCAGCAACCAGAGGCGGGTTACCCAAGAGACCCAGTACTTC; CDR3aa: CASNQRRVTQETQYF
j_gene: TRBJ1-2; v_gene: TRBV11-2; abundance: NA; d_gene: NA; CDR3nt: TGTGCCAGCAGCCCGGACATTAACTATGGCTACACCTTC; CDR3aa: CASSPDINYGYTF
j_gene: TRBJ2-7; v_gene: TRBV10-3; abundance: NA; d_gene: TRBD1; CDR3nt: TGTGCCATCAAGGGACAGGGGGCGTCGGGAGAGCAGTACTTC; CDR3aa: CAIKGQGASGEQYF
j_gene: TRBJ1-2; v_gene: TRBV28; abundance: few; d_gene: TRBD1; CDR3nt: TGTGCCAGCACTTTCCTCGACAGGGGCAACTATGGCTACACCTTC; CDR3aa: CASTFLDRGNYGYTF
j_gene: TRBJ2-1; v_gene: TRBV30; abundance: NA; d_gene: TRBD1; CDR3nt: TGTGCCTGGAGGCGACAGGGAAACCCCAATGAGCAGTTCTTC; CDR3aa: CAWRRQGNPNEQFF
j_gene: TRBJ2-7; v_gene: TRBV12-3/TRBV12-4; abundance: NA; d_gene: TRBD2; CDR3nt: TGTGCCAGCAGTGAGGGAGGGGTCTACGAGCAGTACTTC; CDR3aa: CASSEGGVYEQYF
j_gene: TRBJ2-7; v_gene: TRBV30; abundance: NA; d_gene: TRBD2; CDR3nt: TGTGCCTGGAGCGGGACTAGCGGTGGCTACGAGCAGTACTTC; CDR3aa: CAWSGTSGGYEQYF
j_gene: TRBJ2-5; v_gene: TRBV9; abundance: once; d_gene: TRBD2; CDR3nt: TGTGCCAGCAGCGCCCGACTAGCGGAAGAGACCCAGTACTTC; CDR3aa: CASSARLAEETQYF
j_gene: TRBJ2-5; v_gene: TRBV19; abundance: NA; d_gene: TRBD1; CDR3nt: TGTGCCAGAGATTTCGGGACAGGGGGACAAGAGACCCAGTACTTC; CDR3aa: CARDFGTGGQETQYF
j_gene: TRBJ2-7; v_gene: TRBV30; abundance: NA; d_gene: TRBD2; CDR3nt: TGTGCCTGGAGCGGGGTAGCGGGAGCCTACGAGCAGTACTTC; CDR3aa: CAWSGVAGAYEQYF
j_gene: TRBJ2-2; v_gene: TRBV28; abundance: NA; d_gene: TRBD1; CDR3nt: TGTGCCAGCAGTTTATCCGGGACAGGGCACGGGGAGCTGTTTTTT; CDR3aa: CASSLSGTGHGELFF
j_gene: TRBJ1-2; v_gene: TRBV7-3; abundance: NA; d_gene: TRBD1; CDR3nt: TGTGCCAGCAGCTCGGGACAGGGGAGCGATGGCTACACCTTC; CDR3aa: CASSSGQGSDGYTF
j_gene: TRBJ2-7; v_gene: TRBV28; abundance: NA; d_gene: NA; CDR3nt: TGTGCCAGCAGGACCTTGGGTGGGGCCTACGAGCAGTACTTC; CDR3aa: CASRTLGGAYEQYF
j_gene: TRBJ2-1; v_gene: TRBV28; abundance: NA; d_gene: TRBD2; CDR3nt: TGTGCCAGCAGCCTGGGACTAGCGGGAGCCCCCTCCTACAATGAGCAGTTCTTC; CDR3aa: CASSLGLAGAPSYNEQFF
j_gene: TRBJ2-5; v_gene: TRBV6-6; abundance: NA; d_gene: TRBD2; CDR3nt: TGTGCCAGCAGTCAAGGGACTAGCGGGCCCCAAGAGACCCAGTACTTC; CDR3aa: CASSQGTSGPQETQYF
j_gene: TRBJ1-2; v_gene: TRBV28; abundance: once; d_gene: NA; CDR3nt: TGTGCCAGCAGTTTCCTCAGGTGGTACAGAGACTATGGCTACACCTTC; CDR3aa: CASSFLRWYRDYGYTF
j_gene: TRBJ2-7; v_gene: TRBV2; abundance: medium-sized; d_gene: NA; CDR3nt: TGTGCCAGCAGTTCGGCAGTAAAGGCGCCGGGCGAGCAGTACTTC; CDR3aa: CASSSAVKAPGEQYF
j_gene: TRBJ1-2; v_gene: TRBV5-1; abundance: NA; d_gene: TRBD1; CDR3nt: TGCGCCAGCAGCTTGACAGGGGGCAACGGAGGCTACACCTTC; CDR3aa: CASSLTGGNGGYTF
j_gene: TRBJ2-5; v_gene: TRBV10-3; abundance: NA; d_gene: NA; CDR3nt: TGTGCCATCAGTATGGCTCCCCAAGAGACCCAGTACTTC; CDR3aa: CAISMAPQETQYF
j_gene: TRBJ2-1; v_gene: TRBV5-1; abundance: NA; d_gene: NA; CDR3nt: TGCGCCAGCAGCGGGGCGGGGCAGTACAATGAGCAGTTCTTC; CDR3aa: CASSGAGQYNEQFF